These 10 T cell receptor beta chains were all obtained from the same sample, sequenced in a study of T cells in Graves' hyperthyroidism and ophthalmopathy. There were TCR beta CDR3 regions amplified from RNA transcripts. TCR CDR3 regions were first amplified by RT-PCR with HTBI primers. One entry per CDR3 protein results from TCRdb running MiXCR on the multiplex PCR reads. The sample lists about 700,000 distinct CDR3 sequences, 45% occurring once. Sequences were obtained from peripheral blood or thyroid tissue (not recorded which). All receptors derive from an adult man with Graves' disease, either hyperthyroidism or ophthalmopathy (not recorded which).

J is TRBJ2-3 and V is TRBV20-1, with D possibly TRBD2 on 6 matching bases. The V and J ends lost 0 bases and 0 bases respectively, with 10 bases between them. CDR1 is DFQATT and CDR2 is SNEGSKA in the germline V gene (reference sequence). This CDR3 has 15 amino acids. CDR3 amino acids: CSARDNLASTDTQYF. The CDR3, as DNA: TGCAGTGCTAGAGATAACCTAGCGAGCACAGATACGCAGTATTTT.

The CDR3 DNA reads TGTGCCAGCACAGCCGGGACAGGGCTCGGGGCCCAGCATTTT. Amino acid sequence: CASTAGTGLGAQHF. The chain links TRBV7-9 to TRBJ1-5, with TRBD1 matching over 9 bases. The germline V gene encodes CDR1 SEHNR and CDR2 FQNEAQ (reference sequence). V trimming: 7 bases; J trimming: 11 bases; junction bases outside the gene matches: 12. CDR3 length equals 14 residues.

The CDR3 DNA is TGTGCCAGCAGTGAATGGGCAGGCAATAATTCACCCCTCCACTTT. It translates to CASSEWAGNNSPLHF. The chain carries TRBV25-1 and TRBJ1-6; D unresolved. The V gene's germline CDR1 is MGHDK and CDR2 SYGVNS. The CDR3 is made up of 15 amino acids. V lost 1 base, J lost 5 bases, and 9 bases lay in between.

This clonotype was counted ten times or more. The chain combines TRBV15 with TRBJ2-7, with D perhaps TRBD2 (6 bases). Germline loops: CDR1 LNHNV, CDR2 YYDKDF (reference sequence). Trimming took off 0 bases at V and 7 bases at J, with 10 bases between the two ends. The CDR3 is made up of 13 amino acids. For the CDR3, the DNA is TGTGCCACCAGCAGAGATCTGGGGGGAGAGCAGTACTTC. Protein sequence: CATSRDLGGEQYF.

The chain employs TRBV25-1 and TRBJ1-4; the D is unclear. Germline CDR1 reads MGHDK; CDR2 reads SYGVNS. V dropped 5 bases and J dropped 8 bases, with 18 bases sitting between them. CDR3 length: 15 residues. The CDR3 loop is CASSLQRLRGEKLFF. CDR3 in DNA: TGTGCCAGCAGTTTACAGCGTCTACGGGGAGAAAAACTGTTTTTT.

CDR3 coding DNA: TGTGCCAGCAGTTTACCAGATATGAACACTGAAGCTTTCTTT. Protein product: CASSLPDMNTEAFF. The chain has TRBV12-3 or TRBV12-4 and TRBJ1-1; D unresolved. Trimming took 2 bases from V and 0 from J, leaving 7 bases between them. CDR3 size: 14 residues.

Comments on this clonotype: At one end, the junction sequence differs from germline, possibly due to a read error. The chain couples TRBV20-1 to TRBJ1-1; D not certain. Germline CDR1 DFQATT, CDR2 SNEGSKA (reference sequence). The CDR3 totals 10 residues. CDR3 amino acids: CRARALEAFF. In nucleotides, the CDR3 is TGCAGAGCTAGAGCTCTGGAGGCTTTCTTT.

This clonotype was observed many times. J is TRBJ1-2 and V is TRBV25-1; no definite D call. Trimming stripped 1 base from V and 10 bases from J, with 13 bases between. Per the germline V gene, CDR1 is MGHDK and CDR2 is SYGVNS. The CDR3 is 13 residues long. The CDR3 loop is CASSELASGPYTF. In nucleotides, the CDR3 is TGTGCCAGCAGTGAATTGGCCTCCGGACCCTACACCTTC.

V gene TRBV29-1 combines with J gene TRBJ2-7; TRBD2 matches at 9 bases. Germline V gives CDR1 SQVTM, CDR2 ANQGSEA. The CDR3 has 11 amino acids. V gave up 4 bases and J gave up 7 bases; unmatched junction bases: 2. The CDR3 reads CSVGLAGEQYF. Here the CDR3 DNA reads TGCAGCGTTGGTCTAGCGGGGGAGCAGTACTTC.

The CDR3 here is CSWNRGSSGQEQYF. The DNA of the CDR3 is TGCAGTTGGAATAGAGGGAGTTCTGGGCAAGAGCAGTACTTC. This chain uses TRBV20-1 with TRBJ2-7, with TRBD2 as a possible D gene (5 bases). The ends were cut back, 8 bases at V and 7 bases at J, with 24 bases in the middle. The CDR3 length is 14 residues. The germline V gene has CDR1 DFQATT and CDR2 SNEGSKA (reference sequence).